This TCR beta chain comes out of a study of cytomegalovirus exposure and HLA in healthy donors. Study summary: Among the approximately 400 donors who were genotyped, about 86% fell in the genetic ancestry cluster that is associated with self-reported Caucasian donors. Study-wide findings and caveats: The later analysis indicated that the majority of CMV-associated TCR beta chains appeared HLA-restricted. The study put 150 or so TCR beta chains on its list as cytomegalovirus-associated. In a later analysis, at a false discovery rate of 0.05, roughly 17,000 TCR beta sequences were associated with HLA alleles.

With 60 Vbeta and 13 Jbeta primers, the PCR was carried out. The repertoire was sequenced with immunoSEQ multiplex PCR; TCRdb's copy has only in-frame clones and lacks some. The sample contains about 160,000 clones, approximately 80% of which appear only once. A remark on this clone: The antigen is not known.

The CDR3 consists of 16 residues. Trimming cost V 5 bases and J 2 bases, with 17 bases left between them. Per germline, CDR1 KGHSH and CDR2 LQKENI. This TCR was sampled from a male donor in good health and CMV-seropositive. The source material was PBMCs. This chain uses TRBV18 with TRBJ2-3; D gene ambiguous. CDR3 in DNA: TGTGCCAGCTCATCTAAGAGCGCGCCAACCACAGATACGCAGTATTTT. It specifies CASSSKSAPTTDTQYF.